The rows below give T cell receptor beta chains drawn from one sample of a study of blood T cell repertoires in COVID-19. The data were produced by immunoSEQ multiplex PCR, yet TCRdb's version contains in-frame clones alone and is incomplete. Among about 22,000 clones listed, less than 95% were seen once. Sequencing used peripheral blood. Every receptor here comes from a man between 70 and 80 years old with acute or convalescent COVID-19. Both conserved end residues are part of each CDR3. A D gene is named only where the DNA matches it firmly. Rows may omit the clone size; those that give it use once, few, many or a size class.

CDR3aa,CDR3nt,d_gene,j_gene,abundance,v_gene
CASSHDGDSYEQYF,TGCGCCAGCAGCCATGACGGGGACTCCTACGAGCAGTACTTC,NA,TRBJ2-7,NA,TRBV4-3
CASRRDIDYEQYF,TGTGCCAGCAGGAGGGACATAGACTACGAGCAGTACTTC,NA,TRBJ2-7,NA,TRBV13
CASSSPGQYEQYF,TGTGCCAGCAGCTCACCTGGACAGTACGAGCAGTACTTC,NA,TRBJ2-7,NA,TRBV7-2
CASSPRDRRSNQPQHF,TGTGCCAGCTCACCGAGGGACAGGCGTAGCAATCAGCCCCAGCATTTT,TRBD1,TRBJ1-5,NA,TRBV18
CASSFARDTEAFF,TGTGCCAGCAGCTTCGCGCGGGACACTGAAGCTTTCTTT,NA,TRBJ1-1,NA,TRBV7-3
CASSVSGGPNAFF,TGTGCCAGCAGTGTCTCAGGGGGCCCGAATGCTTTCTTT,TRBD1,TRBJ1-1,NA,TRBV6-6
CASSLSGDTDTQYF,TGCGCCAGCAGCTTGTCGGGAGACACAGATACGCAGTATTTT,NA,TRBJ2-3,NA,TRBV5-1
CASSFSADTQYF,TGTGCCAGCAGCTTCTCTGCAGATACGCAGTATTTT,NA,TRBJ2-3,NA,TRBV2
CASSALTGTGETQYF,TGTGCCAGCAGCGCGCTCACAGGGACAGGAGAGACCCAGTACTTC,TRBD1,TRBJ2-5,NA,TRBV9
CASSRTGENYGYTF,TGTGCCAGCAGCCGGACAGGGGAAAACTATGGCTACACCTTC,TRBD1,TRBJ1-2,NA,TRBV6-2/TRBV6-3
CASSRRTGYYEQYF,TGTGCCAGCAGTCGTAGGACGGGGTACTACGAGCAGTACTTC,NA,TRBJ2-7,NA,TRBV14
CASSLDGKSGTGALKPQHF,TGTGCCAGCAGCTTAGATGGGAAAAGCGGGACAGGGGCGTTGAAGCCCCAGCATTTT,TRBD1,TRBJ1-5,NA,TRBV7-2
CASSPSRGSNTDTQYF,TGTGCCAGCTCACCCTCGCGCGGGAGCAACACAGATACGCAGTATTTT,TRBD2,TRBJ2-3,NA,TRBV18
CASTPPARGTEAFF,TGTGCCAGCACCCCTCCGGCGCGAGGCACTGAAGCTTTCTTT,NA,TRBJ1-1,NA,TRBV28
CASSNWDSGKLGTF,TGTGCCAGCAGCAATTGGGACAGTGGGAAGCTCGGCACCTTC,TRBD1,TRBJ1-2,NA,TRBV28
CASSLGGTGNSPLHF,TGCGCCAGCAGCTTGGGCGGGACGGGTAATTCACCCCTCCACTTT,NA,TRBJ1-6,once,TRBV5-1
CASSYSRDSFNYGYTF,TGTGCCAGCAGTTATTCCCGGGACAGCTTTAACTATGGCTACACCTTC,TRBD1,TRBJ1-2,NA,TRBV6-5
CASVRTGLNTGELFF,TGTGCCAGCGTACGAACAGGGTTGAACACCGGGGAGCTGTTTTTT,NA,TRBJ2-2,NA,TRBV6-5
CASGGGPSGRGTDTQYF,TGTGCCAGCGGGGGAGGTCCTAGCGGGCGCGGGACAGATACGCAGTATTTT,TRBD2,TRBJ2-3,NA,TRBV2
CASSAGVEPYEQYF,TGTGCCAGCAGTGCCGGGGTCGAACCCTACGAGCAGTACTTC,NA,TRBJ2-7,once,TRBV2
CASSYSSQGPGNTIYF,TGTGCCAGCAGTTACTCCTCCCAGGGCCCTGGAAACACCATATATTTT,NA,TRBJ1-3,NA,TRBV6-5
CASSSKVYSNQPQHF,TGTGCCAGCAGTAGTAAAGTCTATAGCAATCAGCCCCAGCATTTT,NA,TRBJ1-5,NA,TRBV28